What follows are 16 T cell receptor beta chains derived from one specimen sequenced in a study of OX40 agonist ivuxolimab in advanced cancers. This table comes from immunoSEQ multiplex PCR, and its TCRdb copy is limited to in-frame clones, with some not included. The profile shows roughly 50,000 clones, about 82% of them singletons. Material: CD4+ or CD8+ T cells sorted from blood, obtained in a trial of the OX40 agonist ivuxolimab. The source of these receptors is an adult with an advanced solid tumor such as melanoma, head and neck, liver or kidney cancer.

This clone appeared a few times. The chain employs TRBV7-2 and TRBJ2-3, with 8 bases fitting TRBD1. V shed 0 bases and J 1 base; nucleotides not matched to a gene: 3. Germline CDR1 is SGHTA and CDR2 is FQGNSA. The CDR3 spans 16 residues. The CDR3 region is CASSLAGTGRTDTQYF. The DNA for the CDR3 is TGTGCCAGCAGCTTAGCCGGGACAGGTCGCACAGATACGCAGTATTTT.

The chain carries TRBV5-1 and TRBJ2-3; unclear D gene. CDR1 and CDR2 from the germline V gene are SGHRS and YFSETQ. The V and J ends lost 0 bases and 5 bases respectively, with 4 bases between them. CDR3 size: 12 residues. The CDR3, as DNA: TGCGCCAGCAGCTTGGAGGAAGATACGCAGTATTTT. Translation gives CASSLEEDTQYF.

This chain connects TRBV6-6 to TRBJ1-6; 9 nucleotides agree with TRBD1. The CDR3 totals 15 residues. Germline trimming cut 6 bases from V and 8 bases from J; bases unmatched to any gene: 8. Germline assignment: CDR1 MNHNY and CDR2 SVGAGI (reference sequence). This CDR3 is CASSKRQGDDSPLHF. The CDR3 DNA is TGTGCCAGCAGCAAACGACAGGGGGACGATTCACCCCTCCACTTT.

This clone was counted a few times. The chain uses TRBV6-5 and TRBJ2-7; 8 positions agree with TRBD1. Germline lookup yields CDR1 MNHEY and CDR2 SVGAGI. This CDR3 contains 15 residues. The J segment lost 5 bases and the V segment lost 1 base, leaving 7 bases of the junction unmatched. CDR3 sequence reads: CASSYYGQGLDEQYF. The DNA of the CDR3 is TGTGCCAGCAGTTACTACGGACAGGGACTCGACGAGCAGTACTTC.

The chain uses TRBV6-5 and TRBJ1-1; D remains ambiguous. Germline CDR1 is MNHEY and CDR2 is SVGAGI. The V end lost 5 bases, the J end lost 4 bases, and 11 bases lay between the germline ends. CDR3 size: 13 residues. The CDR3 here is CASSPDRSTEAFF. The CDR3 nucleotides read TGTGCCAGCAGTCCCGATCGGTCCACTGAAGCTTTCTTT.

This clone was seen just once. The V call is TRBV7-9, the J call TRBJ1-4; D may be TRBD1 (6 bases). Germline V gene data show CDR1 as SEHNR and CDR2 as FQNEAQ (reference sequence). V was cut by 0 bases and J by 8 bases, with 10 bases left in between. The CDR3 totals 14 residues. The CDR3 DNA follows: TGTGCCAGCAGCTTAGCTGGGGGGGCGGAAAAACTGTTTTTT. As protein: CASSLAGGAEKLFF.

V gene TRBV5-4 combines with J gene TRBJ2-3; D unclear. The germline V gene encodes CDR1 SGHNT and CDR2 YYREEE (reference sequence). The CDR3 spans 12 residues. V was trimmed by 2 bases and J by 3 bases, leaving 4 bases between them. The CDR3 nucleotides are TGTGCCAGCAGCTTCTCAACAGATACGCAGTATTTT. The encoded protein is CASSFSTDTQYF.

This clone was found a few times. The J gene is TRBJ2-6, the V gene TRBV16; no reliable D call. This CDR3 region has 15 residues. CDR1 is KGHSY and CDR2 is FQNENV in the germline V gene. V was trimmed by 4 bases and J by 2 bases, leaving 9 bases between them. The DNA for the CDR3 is TGTGCCAGCAGCCTCCAGGCCCCTGGGGCCAACGTCCTGACTTTC. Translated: CASSLQAPGANVLTF.

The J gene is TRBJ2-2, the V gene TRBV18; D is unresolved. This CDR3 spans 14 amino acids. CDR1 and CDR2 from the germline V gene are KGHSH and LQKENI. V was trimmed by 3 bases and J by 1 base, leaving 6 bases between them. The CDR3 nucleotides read TGTGCCAGCTCACCGCTTATGAACACCGGGGAGCTGTTTTTT. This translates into CASSPLMNTGELFF.

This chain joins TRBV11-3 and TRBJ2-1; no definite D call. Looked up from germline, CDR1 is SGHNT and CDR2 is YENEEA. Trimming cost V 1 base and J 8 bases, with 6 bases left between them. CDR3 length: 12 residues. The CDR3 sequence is CASSLADDEQFF. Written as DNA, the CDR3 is TGTGCCAGCAGCTTAGCGGACGATGAGCAGTTCTTC.

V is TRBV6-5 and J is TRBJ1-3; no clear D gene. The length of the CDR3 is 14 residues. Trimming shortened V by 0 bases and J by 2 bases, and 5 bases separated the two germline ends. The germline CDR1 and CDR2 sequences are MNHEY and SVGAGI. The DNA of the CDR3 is TGTGCCAGCAGTTACTCGGTTACTGGAAACACCATATATTTT. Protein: CASSYSVTGNTIYF.

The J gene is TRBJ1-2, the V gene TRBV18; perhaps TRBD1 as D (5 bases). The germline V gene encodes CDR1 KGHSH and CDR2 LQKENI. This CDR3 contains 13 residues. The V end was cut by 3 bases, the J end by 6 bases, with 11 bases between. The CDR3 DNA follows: TGTGCCAGCTCACCGGTCCAGGGCCATGGCTACACCTTC. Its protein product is CASSPVQGHGYTF. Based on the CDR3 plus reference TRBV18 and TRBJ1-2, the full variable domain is NAGVMQNPRHLVRRRGQEARLRCSPMKGHSHVYWYRQLPEEGLKFMVYLQKENIIDESGMPKERFSAEFPKEGPSILRIQQVVRGDSAAYFCASSPVQGHGYTFGSGTRLTVV.

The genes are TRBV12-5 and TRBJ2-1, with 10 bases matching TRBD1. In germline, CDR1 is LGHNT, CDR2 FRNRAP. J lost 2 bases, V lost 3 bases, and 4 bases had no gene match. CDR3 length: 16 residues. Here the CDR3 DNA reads TGTGCTAGTGGTTTCGCGACAGGGGGCGCCTACAATGAGCAGTTCTTC. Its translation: CASGFATGGAYNEQFF.

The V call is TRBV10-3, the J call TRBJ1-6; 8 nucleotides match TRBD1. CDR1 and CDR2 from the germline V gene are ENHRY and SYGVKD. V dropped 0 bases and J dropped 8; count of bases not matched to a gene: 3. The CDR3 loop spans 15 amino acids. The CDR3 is CAISESTGGYSPLHF. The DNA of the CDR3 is TGTGCCATCAGTGAGTCAACAGGGGGTTATTCACCCCTCCACTTT.

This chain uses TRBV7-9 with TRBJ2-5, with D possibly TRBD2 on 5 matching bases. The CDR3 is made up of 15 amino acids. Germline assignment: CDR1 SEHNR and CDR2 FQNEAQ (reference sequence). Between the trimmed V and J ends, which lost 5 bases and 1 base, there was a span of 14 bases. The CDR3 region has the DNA TGTGCCAGCAGCCATTGGACGGGATCCCAAGAGACCCAGTACTTC. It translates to CASSHWTGSQETQYF.

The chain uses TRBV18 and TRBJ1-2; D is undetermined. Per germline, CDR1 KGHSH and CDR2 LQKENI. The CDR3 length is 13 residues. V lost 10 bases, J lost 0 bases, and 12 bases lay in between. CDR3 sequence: CATSTATNYGYTF. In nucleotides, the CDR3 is TGTGCCACCTCCACAGCCACTAACTATGGCTACACCTTC.